By frequency, the clone carrying this T cell receptor beta chain registers medium-sized. The CDR3 extends 3 residues past the end of the read, so its final part is completed from the germline J gene. Average input was roughly 1,200 ng genomic DNA for immunoSEQ TCR beta CDR3 amplification. This table comes from immunoSEQ multiplex PCR, and its TCRdb copy is limited to in-frame clones, with some not included. The repertoire table contains 20,000 to 25,000 clones. This CDR3 region has 15 residues. Germline CDR1 reads KGHSH; CDR2 reads LQKENI. V shed 1 base, J shed 2 bases, and the junction held 2 bases outside the gene matches. This entry is derived from a study of T cells in women clearing cervical HPV infection.

The source of this sequence is a woman between 18 and 70 years old with a cervical HPV16 infection that either progressed to CIN3+ or cleared (not recorded which). Sequenced input: blood buffy coat. The chain employs TRBV18 and TRBJ2-7; 10 bases agree with TRBD1. CDR3 residues: CASSPLGQGTYEQYF. Partial CDR3 DNA: TGTGCCAGCTCACCACTGGGACAGGGGACCTACGAG.